This TCR beta chain stems from a study of blood T cell repertoires in COVID-19. Background on the study: The cDNA or gDNA used as material had been derived from T cells, B-cell-depleted T cells, or PBMCs.

The CDR3 runs 10 residues. Deletions cut 7 bases from V and 6 bases from J, with 9 bases between. Germline assignment: CDR1 SQVTM and CDR2 ANQGSEA. Repertoires were generated with immunoSEQ multiplex PCR, while TCRdb's copy carries only in-frame clones and drops some. There are just over 300,000 clones in the sample; 85% to 90% occur only once, and roughly 4.3% lies in the top ten. Sequenced: PBMCs or T cells enriched from blood (not recorded which). The genes are TRBV29-1 and TRBJ1-1, with D possibly TRBD1 on 6 matching bases. This TCR came from a woman between 18 and 29 years old with acute COVID-19. This CDR3 reads CSGGAPEAFF. The CDR3 DNA is TGCAGCGGGGGGGCCCCTGAAGCTTTCTTT.